The source of this T cell receptor (beta chain) is a study of blood T cell repertoires in COVID-19. Study-wide context: Samples taken during acute and convalescent COVID-19 were collected in the United States, Italy and Spain.

Profiling relied on immunoSEQ multiplex PCR, and the TCRdb table lists in-frame clones only, not all of them. This sample yields more than 150,000 clones, of which 90% are seen a single time; approximately 0.5% belongs to the top ten. Germline assignment: CDR1 MDHEN and CDR2 SYDVKM. The CDR3 loop spans 13 amino acids. Trimming took off 2 bases at V and 6 bases at J, with 11 bases between the two ends. The rearrangement joins TRBV28 to TRBJ2-7; D possibly corresponds to TRBD2 (7 bases). Sequencing was carried out using peripheral blood. This receptor was identified in a man aged 50 or older with acute or convalescent COVID-19. CDR3 loop: CASSLGQRGEQYV. The CDR3 DNA reads TGTGCCAGCAGTTTAGGACAGCGGGGCGAGCAGTACGTC.